This passage covers 26 T cell receptor beta chains from one sample sequenced in a study of cytomegalovirus exposure and HLA in healthy donors. In the PCR, 60 Vbeta and 13 Jbeta primers were used. Here immunoSEQ multiplex PCR was the method, and the copy in TCRdb shows in-frame clones only, minus some. The table has some 120,000 clones, around 80% seen once. The material sequenced was PBMCs. These receptors all come from a man aged 50-60 years in good health and CMV-seronegative.

The chain combines TRBV4-2 with TRBJ2-1; 8 bases agree with TRBD1. In germline, CDR1 is LGHNA, CDR2 YNFKEQ. The V and J ends lost 4 bases and 7 bases, in that order; junction bases with no gene match: 6. CDR3 size: 14 residues. The CDR3 bases are TGTGCCAGCAGCCTTCGGACAGGGCTGAATGAGCAGTTCTTC. It codes for CASSLRTGLNEQFF.

This clone has just one count. The chain is built from TRBV6-6 and TRBJ1-5; no reliable D call. This CDR3 spans 14 amino acids. Germline V gene data show CDR1 as MNHNY and CDR2 as SVGAGI (reference sequence). Trimming left V 2 bases short and J 7 bases short, with 12 bases between. The CDR3 DNA reads TGTGCCAGCAGTTACGAGGGATTTGGGCAGCCCCAGCATTTT. It translates to CASSYEGFGQPQHF.

This clone showed up just a few times. The chain employs TRBV9 and TRBJ2-7, with D perhaps TRBD1 (6 bases). Germline CDR1 SGDLS, CDR2 YYNGEE. V was clipped by 4 bases and J by 3 bases, with 14 bases between them. The length of the CDR3 is 14 residues. The chain's CDR3 is CASSPRAGDYEQYF. The CDR3 DNA is TGTGCCAGCAGCCCTCGGGCAGGGGACTACGAGCAGTACTTC.

The chain employs TRBV7-9 and TRBJ1-5, with 7 bases fitting TRBD1. V was pared by 3 bases and J by 1 base, with 9 bases of the junction left unmatched. CDR3 length: 17 amino acids. Germline values: CDR1 SEHNR, CDR2 FQNEAQ (reference sequence). This CDR3 reads CASSFRRTGVSNQPQHF. The CDR3 bases are TGTGCCAGCAGCTTCCGTCGTACAGGGGTAAGCAATCAGCCCCAGCATTTT.

The chain combines TRBV7-2 with TRBJ2-4; 9 bases agree with TRBD1. With 4 bases clipped from V and 0 bases from J, the junction kept 4 bases outside the gene matches. CDR3 length: 16 amino acids. The germline V gene has CDR1 SGHTA and CDR2 FQGNSA. CDR3 sequence: CASSYPGQGAKNIQYF. Written as DNA, the CDR3 is TGTGCCAGCAGCTACCCGGGACAGGGAGCCAAAAACATTCAGTACTTC.

In nucleotides, the CDR3 is TGTGCCAGCACTCCGGACCGACGGGGTTTCGCAGATACGCAGTATTTT. Amino acids: CASTPDRRGFADTQYF. This chain uses TRBV5-4 with TRBJ2-3; D perhaps matches TRBD2 (5 bases). There are 16 residues in the CDR3. The germline V and J ends were trimmed by 6 bases and 4 bases, with 21 bases remaining between them. The V gene's germline CDR1 is SGHNT and CDR2 YYREEE (reference sequence).

This clone was counted between two and nine times. A read error is likely, as this CDR3 ends without the conserved phenylalanine or tryptophan. The DNA is left out, because the CDR3 cannot be placed on it with certainty; the CDR3 is given as TCRdb lists it. This chain joins TRBV5-8 and TRBJ2-4; the tabulated D call, TRBD1, remains unverified against the DNA. The CDR3 has 11 residues if both end residues are counted. Germline CDR1 reads SGHTS; CDR2 reads YDEGEE. CDR3 amino acids: CASSSRDRVLS.

The genes are TRBV12-5 and TRBJ2-6, with D tentatively TRBD1 (6 bases). V was clipped by 5 bases and J by 0 bases, with 14 bases between them. Germline lookup yields CDR1 LGHNT and CDR2 FRNRAP. This CDR3 spans 17 amino acids. The CDR3 spells CASGPGGQHSGANVLTF. CDR3 nucleotide sequence: TGTGCTAGTGGTCCCGGTGGACAGCACTCTGGGGCCAACGTCCTGACTTTC.

V gene TRBV6-5 combines with J gene TRBJ2-7; 11 positions agree with TRBD1. V lost 6 bases to trimming and J lost 6 bases; unmatched junction nucleotides: 7. The CDR3 contains 14 residues. Germline CDR1 and CDR2: MNHEY and SVGAGI. CDR3 bases: TGTGCCAGCAGCGGGACAGGGGGTATTTTCGAGCAGTACTTC. Its protein product is CASSGTGGIFEQYF.

V is TRBV2 and J is TRBJ2-3, with D unclear. The CDR3 loop spans 13 amino acids. Germline V CDR1 and CDR2: SNHLY, FYNNEI. V was shortened by 6 bases and J by 1 base, with 8 bases between the two germline ends. CDR3 bases: TGTGCCAGCAGCCAACGGGGCACAGATACGCAGTATTTT. The encoded protein is CASSQRGTDTQYF.

This rearrangement joins TRBV5-4 to TRBJ2-5; 8 bases agree with TRBD2. Germline CDR1 reads SGHNT; CDR2 reads YYREEE (reference sequence). The junction had 4 bases not matched to a gene; V was cut back by 1 base and J by 5 bases. The CDR3 length is 14 residues. CDR3 in DNA: TGTGCCAGCAGCTTGACGGGGGGGCTGGAGACCCAGTACTTC. Translated: CASSLTGGLETQYF.

The chain joins TRBV28 to TRBJ2-7; D is perhaps TRBD1 (6 bases). Germline CDR1 MDHEN, CDR2 SYDVKM. Trimming shortened V by 5 bases and J by 2 bases, and 13 bases separated the two germline ends. This CDR3 has 14 residues. CDR3 protein: CASSATGLPYEQYF. The DNA of the CDR3 is TGTGCCAGCAGTGCTACAGGGTTACCCTACGAGCAGTACTTC.

CDR3 residues: CASSVGQGVDNEQFF. The CDR3 DNA is TGTGCCAGCAGCGTAGGACAGGGTGTGGACAATGAGCAGTTCTTC. The V gene is TRBV9, the J gene TRBJ2-1; 7 nucleotides agree with TRBD1. V dropped 0 bases and J dropped 5; count of bases not matched to a gene: 5. The CDR3 loop spans 15 amino acids. The germline gives CDR1 SGDLS, CDR2 YYNGEE.

The gene calls are TRBV7-3 and TRBJ2-1; possible D gene TRBD2, 6 bases. Trimming cost V 2 bases and J 8 bases, with 13 bases left between them. The CDR3 has 14 residues. Germline CDR1 and CDR2: SGHTA and FQGTGA. The CDR3 bases are TGTGCCAGCAGCTTAGGGGGGTTTGTGGATGAGCAGTTCTTC. It yields the protein CASSLGGFVDEQFF.

This chain connects TRBV28 to TRBJ2-7; D is perhaps TRBD2 (6 bases). The V end was cut by 5 bases, the J end by 7 bases, with 15 bases between. The CDR3 has 13 amino acids. Germline V lookup: CDR1 MDHEN, CDR2 SYDVKM. CDR3 sequence (DNA): TGTGCCAGCAGTCCGCCCCGGGCGGGGGAGCAGTACTTC. Its protein is CASSPPRAGEQYF. Full variable domain (rest looked up from reference TRBV28 and TRBJ2-7): DVKVTQSSRYLVKRTGEKVFLECVQDMDHENMFWYRQDPGLGLRLIYFSYDVKMKEKGDIPEGYSVSREKKERFSLILESASTNQTSMYLCASSPPRAGEQYFGPGTRLTVT.

V gene TRBV28 combines with J gene TRBJ1-1, with D perhaps TRBD1 (6 bases). Trimming stripped 2 bases from V and 2 bases from J, with 15 bases between. This CDR3 comprises 16 residues. The germline CDR1 and CDR2 sequences are MDHEN and SYDVKM. The CDR3 bases are TGTGCCAGCAGTTTAGGGGGCGGGGGCGCTAACACTGAAGCTTTCTTT. It translates to CASSLGGGGANTEAFF. Drawing the rest from reference TRBV28 and TRBJ1-1, the complete variable domain is DVKVTQSSRYLVKRTGEKVFLECVQDMDHENMFWYRQDPGLGLRLIYFSYDVKMKEKGDIPEGYSVSREKKERFSLILESASTNQTSMYLCASSLGGGGANTEAFFGQGTRLTVV.

The CDR3 here is CASSSSGGWETQYF. The CDR3, as DNA: TGTGCCAGTAGTAGTAGCGGGGGGTGGGAGACCCAGTACTTC. V gene TRBV19 combines with J gene TRBJ2-5, with 10 bases aligning to TRBD2. The CDR3 spans 14 residues. Germline CDR1 LNHDA, CDR2 SQIVND (reference sequence). V lost 4 bases to trimming and J lost 5 bases; unmatched junction nucleotides: 4.

V and J are TRBV5-1 and TRBJ2-3; D unresolved. CDR1 and CDR2 (germline): SGHRS, YFSETQ. The CDR3 covers 15 residues. V was cut by 0 bases and J by 2 bases, with 10 bases left in between. Here the CDR3 reads CASSLGGDFTDTQYF. The CDR3 coding sequence is TGCGCCAGCAGCTTGGGAGGCGATTTCACAGATACGCAGTATTTT. Supplemented by reference TRBV5-1 and TRBJ2-3, the full variable domain reads KAGVTQTPRYLIKTRGQQVTLSCSPISGHRSVSWYQQTPGQGLQFLFEYFSETQRNKGNFPGRFSGRQFSNSRSEMNVSTLELGDSALYLCASSLGGDFTDTQYFGPGTRLTVL.

This clone was observed a few times. One end of the junction varies from germline; a read error may be responsible. The chain joins TRBV28 to TRBJ1-1; D is undetermined. From germline, CDR1 is MDHEN and CDR2 SYDVKM. The CDR3 runs to 13 residues. CDR3 nucleotides: TGTGCCAGCACTTTAGGCCCTCCGCCTGAAGCTTTCTTT. Translation gives CASTLGPPPEAFF.

The V gene is TRBV14, the J gene TRBJ1-6, with no clear D. V shed 1 base and J shed 1 base, with 8 bases lying between them. The germline gives CDR1 SGHDN, CDR2 FVKESK. This CDR3 has 16 residues. CDR3 coding DNA: TGTGCCAGCAGCCAAGGTGTACAGTCCTATAATTCACCCCTCCACTTT. Amino acids: CASSQGVQSYNSPLHF.

This chain uses TRBV7-9 with TRBJ2-7; tentatively, D is TRBD2 (7 bases). The CDR3 consists of 13 residues. With 5 bases removed from V and 4 bases from J, the gap between germline ends came to 12 bases. CDR1 and CDR2 (germline): SEHNR, FQNEAQ (reference sequence). The CDR3 region is CASSVGGPYEQYF. CDR3 nucleotides: TGTGCCAGCAGCGTGGGGGGGCCTTACGAGCAGTACTTC.

This clone was found a few times. This chain's CDR3 is CASSNEVSEAFF. In DNA, the CDR3 is TGTGCCAGTTCCAACGAAGTCAGTGAAGCTTTCTTT. J is TRBJ1-1 and V is TRBV19; no definite D call. The CDR3 extends over 12 amino acids. V shed 8 bases and J shed 7 bases, with 14 bases lying between them. In germline, CDR1 is LNHDA, CDR2 SQIVND (reference sequence). The full variable domain, with the rest looked up from reference TRBV19 and TRBJ1-1, is DGGITQSPKYLFRKEGQNVTLSCEQNLNHDAMYWYRQDPGQGLRLIYYSQIVNDFQKGDIAEGYSVSREKKESFPLTVTSAQKNPTAFYLCASSNEVSEAFFGQGTRLTVV.

V is TRBV11-1 and J is TRBJ2-1, with 10 bases lining up with TRBD2. CDR1 and CDR2 (germline): SGHAT, FQDESV (reference sequence). V lost 5 bases, J lost 0 bases, and 7 bases stayed unmatched. This CDR3 spans 17 amino acids. CDR3 region: CASSRTSGETSYNEQFF. The CDR3 nucleotides read TGTGCCAGCAGCCGTACTAGCGGGGAGACCTCCTACAATGAGCAGTTCTTC.

The gene calls are TRBV4-2 and TRBJ2-2, with 8 bases aligning to TRBD2. Germline V gene lookup returns CDR1 LGHNA and CDR2 YNFKEQ. V dropped 1 base and J dropped 6; count of bases not matched to a gene: 10. CDR3 size: 17 residues. CDR3 protein: CASSQVRGGTVSGELFF. For the CDR3, the DNA is TGTGCCAGCAGCCAAGTCCGGGGGGGCACGGTATCCGGGGAGCTGTTTTTT.

The chain uses TRBV7-9 and TRBJ1-2; the D gene is possibly TRBD1 (5 bases). Per germline, CDR1 SEHNR and CDR2 FQNEAQ (reference sequence). The CDR3 loop spans 13 amino acids. V gave up 3 bases and J gave up 1 base, with 6 bases separating them. This CDR3 reads CASSFRGNYGYTF. For the CDR3, the DNA is TGTGCCAGCAGCTTTAGGGGTAACTATGGCTACACCTTC.

This chain links TRBV11-1 with TRBJ1-1; weak D call: TRBD1 (6 bases). This CDR3 has 16 residues. The V end was cut by 5 bases, the J end by 4 bases, with 20 bases between. Looked up from germline, CDR1 is SGHAT and CDR2 is FQDESV (reference sequence). The CDR3 is CASSPYRVRYGTEAFF. CDR3 nucleotide sequence: TGTGCCAGCAGCCCCTACAGGGTAAGGTACGGCACTGAAGCTTTCTTT.